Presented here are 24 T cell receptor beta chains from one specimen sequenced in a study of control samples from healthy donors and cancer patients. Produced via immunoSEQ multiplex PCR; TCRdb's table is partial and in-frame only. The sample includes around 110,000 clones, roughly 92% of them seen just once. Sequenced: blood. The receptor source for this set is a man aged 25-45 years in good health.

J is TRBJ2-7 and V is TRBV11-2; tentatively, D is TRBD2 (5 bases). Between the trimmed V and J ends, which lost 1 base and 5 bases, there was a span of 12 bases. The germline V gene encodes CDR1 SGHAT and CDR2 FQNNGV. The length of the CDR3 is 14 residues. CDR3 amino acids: CASSLGSARDEQYV. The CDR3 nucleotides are TGTGCCAGCAGCTTAGGTTCAGCGAGGGACGAGCAGTACGTC.

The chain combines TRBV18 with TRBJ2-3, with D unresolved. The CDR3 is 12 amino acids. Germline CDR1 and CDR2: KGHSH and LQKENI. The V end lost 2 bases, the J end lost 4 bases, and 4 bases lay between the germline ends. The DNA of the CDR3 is TGTGCCAGCTCACCAGTCGCAGATACGCAGTATTTT. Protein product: CASSPVADTQYF.

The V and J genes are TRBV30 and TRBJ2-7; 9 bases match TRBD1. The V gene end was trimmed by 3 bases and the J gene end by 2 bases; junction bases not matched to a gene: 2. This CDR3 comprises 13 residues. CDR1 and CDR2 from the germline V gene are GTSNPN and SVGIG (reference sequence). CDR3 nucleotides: TGTGCCTGGAGCACAGGGGGCGCCTACGAGCAGTACGTC. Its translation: CAWSTGGAYEQYV.

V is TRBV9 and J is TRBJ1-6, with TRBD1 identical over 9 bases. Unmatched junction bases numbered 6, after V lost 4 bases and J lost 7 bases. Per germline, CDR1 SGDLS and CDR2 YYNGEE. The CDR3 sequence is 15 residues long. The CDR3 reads CASSFRTGDNSPLHF. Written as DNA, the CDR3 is TGTGCCAGCAGCTTCCGGACAGGGGACAATTCACCCCTCCACTTT.

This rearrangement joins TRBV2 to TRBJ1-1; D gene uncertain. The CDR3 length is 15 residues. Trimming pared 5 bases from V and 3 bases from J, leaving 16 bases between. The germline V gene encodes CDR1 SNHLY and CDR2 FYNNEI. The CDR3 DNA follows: TGTGCCAGCAGTACCGTTGGCTCTCCCGACACTGAAGCTTTCTTT. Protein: CASSTVGSPDTEAFF.

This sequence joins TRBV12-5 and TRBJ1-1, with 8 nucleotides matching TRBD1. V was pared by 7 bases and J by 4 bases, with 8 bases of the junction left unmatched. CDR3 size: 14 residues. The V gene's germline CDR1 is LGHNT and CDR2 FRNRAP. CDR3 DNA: TGTGCTAGTGCCCCTACAGGGGGGGTCACTGAAGCTTTCTTT. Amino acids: CASAPTGGVTEAFF.

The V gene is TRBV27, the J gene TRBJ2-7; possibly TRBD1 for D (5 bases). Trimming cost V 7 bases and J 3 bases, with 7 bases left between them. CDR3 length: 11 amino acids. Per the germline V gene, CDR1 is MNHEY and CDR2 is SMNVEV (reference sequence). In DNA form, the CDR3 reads TGTGCCAGCAAAGACAGCTACGAGCAGTACTTC. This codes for CASKDSYEQYF.

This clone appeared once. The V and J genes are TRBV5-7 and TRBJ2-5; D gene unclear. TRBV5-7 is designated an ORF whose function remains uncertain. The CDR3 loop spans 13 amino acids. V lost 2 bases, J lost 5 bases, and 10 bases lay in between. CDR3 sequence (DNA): TGTGCCAGCAGCTTAGTCGAGAGTGAGACCCAGTACTTC. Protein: CASSLVESETQYF.

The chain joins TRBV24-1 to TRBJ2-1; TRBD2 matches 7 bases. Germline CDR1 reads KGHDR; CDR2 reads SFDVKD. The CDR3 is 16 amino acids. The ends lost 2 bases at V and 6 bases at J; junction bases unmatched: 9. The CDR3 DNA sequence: TGTGCCACCAGTGATTGGGGCGGGGGAAGGGGCAATGAGCAGTTCTTC. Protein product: CATSDWGGGRGNEQFF.

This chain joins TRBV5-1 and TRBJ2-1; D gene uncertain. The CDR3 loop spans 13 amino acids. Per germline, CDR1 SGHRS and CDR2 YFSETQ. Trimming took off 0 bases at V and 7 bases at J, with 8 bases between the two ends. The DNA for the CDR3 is TGCGCCAGCAGCTTGGGTCTCTCTAATGAGCAGTTCTTC. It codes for CASSLGLSNEQFF.

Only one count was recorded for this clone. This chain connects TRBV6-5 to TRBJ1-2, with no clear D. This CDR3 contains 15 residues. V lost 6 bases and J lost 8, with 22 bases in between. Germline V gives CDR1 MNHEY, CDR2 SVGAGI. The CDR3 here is CASRLELQPILGYTF. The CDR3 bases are TGTGCCAGCAGGTTGGAACTTCAACCCATCTTGGGCTACACCTTC.

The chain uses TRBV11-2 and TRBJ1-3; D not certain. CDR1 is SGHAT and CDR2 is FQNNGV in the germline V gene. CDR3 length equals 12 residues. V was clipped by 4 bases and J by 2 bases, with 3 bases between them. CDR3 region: CASSSPGNTIYF. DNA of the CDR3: TGTGCCAGCAGCTCACCTGGAAACACCATATATTTT.

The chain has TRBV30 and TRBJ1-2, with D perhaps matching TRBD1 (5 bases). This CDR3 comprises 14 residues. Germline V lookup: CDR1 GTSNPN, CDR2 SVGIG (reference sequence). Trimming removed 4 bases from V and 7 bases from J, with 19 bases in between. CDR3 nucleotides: TGTGCCTGGATTGGGACGGGAACAGTCGGTGGCTACACCTTC. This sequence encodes CAWIGTGTVGGYTF.

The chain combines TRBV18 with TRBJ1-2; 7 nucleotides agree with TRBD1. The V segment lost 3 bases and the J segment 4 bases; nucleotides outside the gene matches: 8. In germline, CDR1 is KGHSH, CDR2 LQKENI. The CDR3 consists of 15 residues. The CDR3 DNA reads TGTGCCAGCTCACCGACAGGACAGGCCTTCTATGGCTACACCTTC. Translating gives CASSPTGQAFYGYTF.

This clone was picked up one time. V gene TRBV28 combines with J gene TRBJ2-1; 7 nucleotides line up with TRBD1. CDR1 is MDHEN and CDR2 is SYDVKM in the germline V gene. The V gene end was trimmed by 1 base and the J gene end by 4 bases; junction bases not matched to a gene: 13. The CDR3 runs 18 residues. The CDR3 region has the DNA TGTGCCAGCAGTTTATTGAACCTCCGGGACAGCGATTACAATGAGCAGTTCTTC. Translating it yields CASSLLNLRDSDYNEQFF.

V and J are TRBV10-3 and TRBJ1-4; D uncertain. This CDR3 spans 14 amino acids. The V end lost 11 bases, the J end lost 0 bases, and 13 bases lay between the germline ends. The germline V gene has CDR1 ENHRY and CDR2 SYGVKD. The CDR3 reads CASQAEATNEKLFF. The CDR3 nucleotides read TGTGCCTCGCAGGCGGAAGCAACTAATGAAAAACTGTTTTTT.

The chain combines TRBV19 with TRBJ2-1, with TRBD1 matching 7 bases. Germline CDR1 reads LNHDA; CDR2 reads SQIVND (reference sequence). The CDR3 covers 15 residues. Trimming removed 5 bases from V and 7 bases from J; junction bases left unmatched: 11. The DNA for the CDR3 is TGTGCCAGTAGTCTCGGACAGGTCTCATCGAATGAGCAGTTCTTC. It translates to CASSLGQVSSNEQFF.

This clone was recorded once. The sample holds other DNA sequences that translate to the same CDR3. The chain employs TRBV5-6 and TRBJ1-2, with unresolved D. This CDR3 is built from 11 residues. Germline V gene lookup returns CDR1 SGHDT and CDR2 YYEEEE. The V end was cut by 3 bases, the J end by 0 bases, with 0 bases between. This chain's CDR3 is CASSSNYGYTF. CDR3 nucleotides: TGTGCCAGCAGCTCTAACTATGGCTACACCTTC.

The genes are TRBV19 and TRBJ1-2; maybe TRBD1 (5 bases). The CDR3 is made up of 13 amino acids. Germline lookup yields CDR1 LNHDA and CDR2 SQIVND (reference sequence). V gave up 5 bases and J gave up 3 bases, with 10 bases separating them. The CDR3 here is CASSRGGDYGYTF. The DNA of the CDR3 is TGTGCCAGTAGTCGGGGGGGAGACTATGGCTACACCTTC.

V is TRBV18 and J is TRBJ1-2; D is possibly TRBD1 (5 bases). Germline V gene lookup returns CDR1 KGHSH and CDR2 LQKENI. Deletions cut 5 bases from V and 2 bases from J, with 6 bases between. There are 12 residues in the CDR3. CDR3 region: CASSRQNYGYTF. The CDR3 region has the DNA TGTGCCAGCTCAAGACAGAACTATGGCTACACCTTC.

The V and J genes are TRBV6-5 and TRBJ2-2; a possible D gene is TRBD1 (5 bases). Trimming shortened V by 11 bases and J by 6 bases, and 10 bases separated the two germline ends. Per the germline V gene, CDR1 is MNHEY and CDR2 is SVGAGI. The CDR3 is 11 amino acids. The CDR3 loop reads CAVLGAGELFF. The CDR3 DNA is TGTGCCGTCCTAGGGGCCGGGGAGCTGTTTTTT.

The CDR3 is CASSQGGQGVTEAFF. The CDR3 coding sequence is TGCGCCAGCAGCCAAGGGGGACAGGGGGTCACTGAAGCTTTCTTT. V is TRBV4-1 and J is TRBJ1-1; 11 positions agree with TRBD1. This CDR3 has 15 residues. Germline CDR1 is MGHRA and CDR2 is YSYEKL. J gave up 4 bases and V 1 base, and 2 bases lay outside the gene matches.

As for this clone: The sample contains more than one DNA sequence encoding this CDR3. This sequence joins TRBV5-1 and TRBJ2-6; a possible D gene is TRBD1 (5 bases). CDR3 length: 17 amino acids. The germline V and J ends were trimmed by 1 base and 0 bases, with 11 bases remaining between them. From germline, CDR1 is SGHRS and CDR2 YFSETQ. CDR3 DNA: TGCGCCAGCAGCTTGCTGGGGCTCACCTCTGGGGCCAACGTCCTGACTTTC. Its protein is CASSLLGLTSGANVLTF. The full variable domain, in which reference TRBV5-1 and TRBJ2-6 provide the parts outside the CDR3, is KAGVTQTPRYLIKTRGQQVTLSCSPISGHRSVSWYQQTPGQGLQFLFEYFSETQRNKGNFPGRFSGRQFSNSRSEMNVSTLELGDSALYLCASSLLGLTSGANVLTFGAGSRLTVL.

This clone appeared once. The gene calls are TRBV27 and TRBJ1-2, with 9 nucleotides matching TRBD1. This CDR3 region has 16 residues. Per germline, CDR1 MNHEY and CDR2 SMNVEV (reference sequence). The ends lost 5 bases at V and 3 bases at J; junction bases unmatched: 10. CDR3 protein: CASSLKGQGDHYGYTF. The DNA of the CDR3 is TGTGCCAGCAGTCTCAAGGGACAGGGAGATCACTATGGCTACACCTTC.